The clone carrying this T cell receptor beta chain was seen a few times. This sample was taken from a study of blood T cells in healthy people across ages. Trimming shortened V by 2 bases and J by 4 bases, and 21 bases separated the two germline ends. Germline V gene lookup returns CDR1 ENHRY and CDR2 SYGVKD. This CDR3 is built from 19 residues. For the second PCR, which ran for about 7 to 11 cycles, a sample-barcoded 5' primer and a J-beta primer mix were used. TCRdb used MiXCR to reprocess the 5' RACE reads, holding one entry per CDR3 protein. The sample carries approximately 850,000 distinct CDR3 sequences, approximately 44% recorded once.

Source material: blood. The receptor's source is a man aged 55 to 69 in good health. The chain uses TRBV10-3 and TRBJ1-6; D may be TRBD1 (6 bases). In nucleotides, the CDR3 is TGTGCCATCAGTGAGAGCGGGACAACTAAAGTTCGGTATAATTCACCCCTCCACTTT. This sequence encodes CAISESGTTKVRYNSPLHF.